This entry is about one TCR beta chain. The antigen is unknown. Single viable CD3+CD4+CD8-CD45RO+ cells were sorted as the memory CD4+ T cells. Positive selection with CD4 microbeads enriched total CD4+ T cells. Method: immunoSEQ multiplex PCR; TCRdb's copy keeps in-frame clones and lacks some. Here the sample spans roughly 64,000 clones, roughly three quarters being singletons. This specimen belongs to a study of memory CD4+ T cells and cytomegalovirus serostatus. The study's findings and limits: CMV serostatus prediction reached median AUC 0.95, or 0.91 with US-trained model. The CMV-associated TCR signature appears largely within the CD4+ memory repertoire.

CDR3 length: 13 residues. V lost 3 bases and J 4 bases, leaving 12 bases between the germline ends. Germline CDR1 and CDR2: GTSNPN and SVGIG (reference sequence). Sequencing input: memory CD4+ T cells from blood. This chain links TRBV30 with TRBJ1-1; the D gene is possibly TRBD1 (6 bases). This clonotype was sampled from an adult in good health and CMV-seronegative. CDR3 protein: CAWSRGQSTEAFF. The DNA of the CDR3 is TGTGCCTGGAGCAGGGGCCAGAGCACTGAAGCTTTCTTT.